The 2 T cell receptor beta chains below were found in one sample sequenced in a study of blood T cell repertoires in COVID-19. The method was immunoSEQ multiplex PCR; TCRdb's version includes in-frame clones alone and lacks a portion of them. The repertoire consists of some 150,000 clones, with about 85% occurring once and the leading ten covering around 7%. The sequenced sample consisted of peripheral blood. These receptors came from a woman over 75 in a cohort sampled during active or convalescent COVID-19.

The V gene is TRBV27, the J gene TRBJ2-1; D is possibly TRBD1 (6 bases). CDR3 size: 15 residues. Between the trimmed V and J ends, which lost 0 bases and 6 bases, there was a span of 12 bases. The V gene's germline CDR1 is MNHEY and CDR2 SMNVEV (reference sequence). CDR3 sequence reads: CASSLSRQAANEQFF. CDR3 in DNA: TGTGCCAGCAGTTTATCGCGACAGGCGGCCAATGAGCAGTTCTTC.

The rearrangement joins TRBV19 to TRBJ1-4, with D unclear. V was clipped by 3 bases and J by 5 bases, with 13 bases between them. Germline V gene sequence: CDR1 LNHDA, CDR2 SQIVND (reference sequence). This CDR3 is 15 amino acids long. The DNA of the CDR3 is TGTGCCAGTAGTATCGGGTCAGCATCGAATGAAAAACTGTTTTTT. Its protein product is CASSIGSASNEKLFF.